There are many counts of the clone carrying this TCR beta chain. Each donor was a healthy Caucasian individual from Russia, aged 6 to 90. A second PCR of roughly 7 to 11 cycles used a sample-barcoded 5' primer and a J-beta primer mix. TCRdb redid the calling of the 5' RACE reads with MiXCR, one entry per CDR3 protein. The repertoire holds roughly 640,000 distinct CDR3 sequences, with approximately 30% as singletons. This sample is part of a study of blood T cells in healthy people across ages. This clonotype was obtained from a woman at least 80 years old in good health. The source material was blood.

CDR3 bases: TGTGCCAGCAGGGACAGGTGGGACTATGGCTACACCTTC. Its translation: CASRDRWDYGYTF. The V call is TRBV3-1, the J call TRBJ1-2; 7 bases map to TRBD1. This CDR3 has 13 amino acids. Per the germline V gene, CDR1 is LGHDT and CDR2 is YNNKEL (reference sequence). After removal of 6 bases from V and 3 bases from J, the junction contained 4 bases not matched to a gene.